Listed below are T cell receptor beta chains from one sample, sequenced in a study of cytomegalovirus exposure and HLA in healthy donors. This table comes from immunoSEQ multiplex PCR, and its TCRdb copy is limited to in-frame clones, with some not included. The data contain more than 150,000 clones, approximately 84% of them singletons. The sample taken for sequencing was PBMCs. These receptors all come from a boy between 10 and 17 years old in good health and CMV-seronegative. The CDR3 runs from the conserved cysteine through the conserved F or W. Rows may omit the clone size; those that give it use once, few, many or a size class.

j_call: TRBJ2-1
clone_size: NA
v_call: TRBV7-2
cdr3_aa: CASSLIVSNEQFF

j_call: TRBJ1-2
clone_size: NA
v_call: TRBV28
cdr3_aa: CASNLGRGNYGYTF

j_call: TRBJ1-2
clone_size: NA
v_call: TRBV19
cdr3_aa: CASSMQQHYGYTF

j_call: TRBJ1-3
clone_size: NA
v_call: TRBV16
cdr3_aa: CASSHLWTGGAGNTIYF

j_call: TRBJ2-1
clone_size: once
v_call: TRBV29-1
cdr3_aa: CSVRDRTNEQFF

j_call: TRBJ1-5
clone_size: NA
v_call: TRBV6-5
cdr3_aa: CASSYRGGNQPQHF

j_call: TRBJ2-7
clone_size: NA
v_call: TRBV7-7
cdr3_aa: CASSSGTLGEQYF

j_call: TRBJ1-5
clone_size: NA
v_call: TRBV11-2
cdr3_aa: CASSLYPSQPQHF

j_call: TRBJ1-1
clone_size: NA
v_call: TRBV5-1
cdr3_aa: CASSLDPAGMNTEAFF

j_call: TRBJ2-7
clone_size: NA
v_call: TRBV6-1
cdr3_aa: CASSVQGKTYEQYF

j_call: TRBJ2-1
clone_size: NA
v_call: TRBV7-9
cdr3_aa: CASSPPSSGGLYNEQFF

j_call: TRBJ1-4
clone_size: NA
v_call: TRBV9
cdr3_aa: CASSAQGIGEKLFF

j_call: TRBJ2-2
clone_size: NA
v_call: TRBV19
cdr3_aa: CASSIDINTGELFF

j_call: TRBJ2-7
clone_size: NA
v_call: TRBV11-1
cdr3_aa: CASSLPGLAGVTQYF

j_call: TRBJ2-2
clone_size: NA
v_call: TRBV7-9
cdr3_aa: CASSFTMGANTGELFF

j_call: TRBJ1-4
clone_size: NA
v_call: TRBV5-1
cdr3_aa: CASSPTENSLREKLFF

j_call: TRBJ2-7
clone_size: NA
v_call: TRBV5-1
cdr3_aa: CASSLARGSYYEQYF

j_call: TRBJ1-2
clone_size: NA
v_call: TRBV29-1
cdr3_aa: CSADDRVINYGYTF

j_call: TRBJ2-6
clone_size: NA
v_call: TRBV7-9
cdr3_aa: CASSLGRVPLSGANVLTF

j_call: TRBJ1-2
clone_size: NA
v_call: TRBV9
cdr3_aa: CASSSGRGYTF

j_call: TRBJ2-2
clone_size: few
v_call: TRBV7-8
cdr3_aa: CASSLIGGASGELFF

j_call: TRBJ2-5
clone_size: NA
v_call: TRBV5-1
cdr3_aa: CASSLSSVEETQYF

j_call: TRBJ2-3
clone_size: NA
v_call: TRBV14
cdr3_aa: CASSLGGWTPQYF

j_call: TRBJ1-4
clone_size: NA
v_call: TRBV25-1
cdr3_aa: CASSEMGTGNEKLFF

j_call: TRBJ2-1
clone_size: NA
v_call: TRBV5-1
cdr3_aa: CASSLRSSGPYNEQFF

j_call: TRBJ2-7
clone_size: NA
v_call: TRBV29-1
cdr3_aa: CSVGGFDEQYF

j_call: TRBJ2-7
clone_size: NA
v_call: TRBV7-6
cdr3_aa: CASSPRGGPGNEQYF

j_call: TRBJ2-7
clone_size: NA
v_call: TRBV5-1
cdr3_aa: CASTLAGAYEQYF

j_call: TRBJ2-2
clone_size: NA
v_call: TRBV6-1
cdr3_aa: CASNGGTLERELFF

j_call: TRBJ1-2
clone_size: NA
v_call: TRBV4-3
cdr3_aa: CASSHNDRENYGYTF

j_call: TRBJ2-3
clone_size: NA
v_call: TRBV10-3
cdr3_aa: CAISGTSGSTDTQYF

j_call: TRBJ2-7
clone_size: NA
v_call: TRBV2
cdr3_aa: CASRPGLAGGNKTYEQYF

j_call: TRBJ1-1
clone_size: once
v_call: TRBV7-9
cdr3_aa: CASSGGQGFTEAFF

j_call: TRBJ1-2
clone_size: NA
v_call: TRBV27
cdr3_aa: CASSIQGNYGYTF

j_call: TRBJ2-5
clone_size: few
v_call: TRBV9
cdr3_aa: CASSVALARGETQYF

j_call: TRBJ1-2
clone_size: NA
v_call: TRBV19
cdr3_aa: CARGADRSYGYTF

j_call: TRBJ2-1
clone_size: NA
v_call: TRBV2
cdr3_aa: CASRISAPGEQFF

j_call: TRBJ1-1
clone_size: NA
v_call: TRBV5-1
cdr3_aa: CASSLFGETEAFF

j_call: TRBJ2-3
clone_size: few
v_call: TRBV19
cdr3_aa: CASSILTSGTQYF

j_call: TRBJ1-5
clone_size: NA
v_call: TRBV30
cdr3_aa: CAWGQGGNQPQHF

j_call: NA
clone_size: NA
v_call: TRBV6-1
cdr3_aa: CASLGGYEQYF

j_call: TRBJ2-7
clone_size: few
v_call: TRBV11-2
cdr3_aa: CASSLAAGSSYEQYF

j_call: TRBJ2-7
clone_size: NA
v_call: TRBV30
cdr3_aa: CAWTASMTGEQYF

j_call: TRBJ2-5
clone_size: NA
v_call: TRBV5-6
cdr3_aa: CASSMGGPSRRETQYF

j_call: TRBJ1-1
clone_size: NA
v_call: TRBV19
cdr3_aa: CASSISRRTEAFF

j_call: TRBJ2-1
clone_size: NA
v_call: TRBV6-4
cdr3_aa: CASSDSTSGSNEQFF

j_call: TRBJ2-7
clone_size: few
v_call: TRBV30
cdr3_aa: CAWSSYVGEQYF

j_call: TRBJ1-2
clone_size: NA
v_call: TRBV7-8
cdr3_aa: CASGSRVPELANYGYTF

j_call: TRBJ1-5
clone_size: NA
v_call: TRBV6-5
cdr3_aa: CASSRQGNQPQHF